This T cell receptor beta chain originates from a study of beta chain features in type 1 diabetes. Looking at the study overall: Sorted cells examined across all samples numbered roughly 99,000,000.

The CDR3 totals 15 residues. The V end lost 0 bases, the J end lost 0 bases, and 6 bases lay between the germline ends. Germline-derived CDR1 and CDR2 are SGHRS and YFSETQ. Populations obtained by sorting all exceeded 95% purity. Findings and caveats of the study: Type 1 diabetes patients showed a moderate but significant shortening of TCRB CDR3s in all four CD4+ subsets. Short templates might get an advantage during PCR, and this would be equal in patients and controls. Any HLA type influence on TCRB rearrangement was left unresolved here.

Regarding this clone: Its antigen remains unidentified. The sample has other DNA sequences that encode this CDR3 too.

As every portion of the isolated RNA was reverse transcribed, the sequencing read expressed TCRB transcripts. The protocol was immunoSEQ multiplex PCR, while the TCRdb copy is restricted to in-frame clones and leaves out a portion. The table records about 700,000 clones, around an eighth of them present only once. The clonotype originates from a young man with type 1 diabetes. The sequenced material came from naive CD4+ T cells from blood. The V and J genes are TRBV5-1 and TRBJ2-2; a weak D match, TRBD2 (5 bases). The CDR3 region has the DNA TGCGCCAGCAGCTTGGAAGCGGCGAACACCGGGGAGCTGTTTTTT. This translates into CASSLEAANTGELFF.